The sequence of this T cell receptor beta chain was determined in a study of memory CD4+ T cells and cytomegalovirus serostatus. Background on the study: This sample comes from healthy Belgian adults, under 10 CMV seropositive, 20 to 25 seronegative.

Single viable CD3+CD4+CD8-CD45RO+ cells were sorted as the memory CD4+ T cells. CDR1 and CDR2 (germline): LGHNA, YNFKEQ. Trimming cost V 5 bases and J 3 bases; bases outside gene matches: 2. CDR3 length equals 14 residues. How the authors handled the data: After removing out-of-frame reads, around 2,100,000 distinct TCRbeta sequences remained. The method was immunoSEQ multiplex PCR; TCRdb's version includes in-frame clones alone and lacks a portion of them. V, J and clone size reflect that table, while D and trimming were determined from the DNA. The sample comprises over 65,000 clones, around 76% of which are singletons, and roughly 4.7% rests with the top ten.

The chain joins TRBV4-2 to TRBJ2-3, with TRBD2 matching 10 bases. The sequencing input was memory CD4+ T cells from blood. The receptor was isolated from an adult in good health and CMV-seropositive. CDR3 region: CASSSSGSTDTQYF. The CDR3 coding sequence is TGTGCCAGCAGCTCTAGCGGGAGTACAGATACGCAGTATTTT.